One sample yielded the 28 T cell receptor beta chains listed below, sequenced in a study of T cell changes during pregnancy in multiple sclerosis. Profiling relied on immunoSEQ multiplex PCR, and the TCRdb table lists in-frame clones only, not all of them. The sample records 85,000 to 90,000 clones, approximately 95% being singletons. The sample in question was peripheral blood, obtained after pregnancy. These receptors were taken from a female donor in good health, enrolled as a control in a pregnancy study.

V usage is TRBV2 and J usage is TRBJ2-3; 7 nucleotides agree with TRBD1. The CDR3 covers 13 residues. The V segment lost 6 bases and the J segment 0 bases; nucleotides outside the gene matches: 0. Per germline, CDR1 SNHLY and CDR2 FYNNEI. This CDR3 is CASRQGSTDTQYF. The CDR3 coding sequence is TGTGCCAGCAGACAGGGGAGCACAGATACGCAGTATTTT.

The V call is TRBV30, the J call TRBJ2-6; 8 nucleotides match TRBD1. With 5 bases clipped from V and 2 bases from J, the junction kept 14 bases outside the gene matches. Germline V gene lookup returns CDR1 GTSNPN and CDR2 SVGIG (reference sequence). The CDR3 is made up of 18 amino acids. CDR3 DNA sequence: TGTGCCTGGGGTCTTACCGGGACAGGTTTTACTGGGGCCAACGTCCTGACTTTC. Protein product: CAWGLTGTGFTGANVLTF.

The gene calls are TRBV10-3 and TRBJ1-1, with 8 bases matching TRBD1. This CDR3 comprises 12 residues. The V gene end was trimmed by 6 bases and the J gene end by 6 bases; junction bases not matched to a gene: 3. The germline gives CDR1 ENHRY, CDR2 SYGVKD. The CDR3 bases are TGTGCCATCAGCGGACAGGGCGCTGAAGCTTTCTTT. Amino acid sequence: CAISGQGAEAFF.

The chain joins TRBV27 to TRBJ2-1, with TRBD2 identical over 14 bases. The CDR3 totals 15 residues. Trimming took 6 bases from V and 9 from J; bases not matched to a gene: 7. CDR1 is MNHEY, CDR2 SMNVEV, per germline (reference sequence). The CDR3 region is CASSLGLAGVTEQFF. The CDR3 nucleotides read TGTGCCAGCAGCCTGGGACTAGCGGGAGTTACTGAGCAGTTCTTC.

The CDR3 DNA follows: TGTGCCACCGCACCGGGAGGCAAAAACATTCAGTACTTC. This codes for CATAPGGKNIQYF. The V gene is TRBV28, the J gene TRBJ2-4; 7 bases are a match to TRBD2. The CDR3 is made up of 13 amino acids. Germline-derived CDR1 and CDR2 are MDHEN and SYDVKM. V lost 10 bases, J lost 3 bases, and 6 bases stayed unmatched.

V is TRBV9 and J is TRBJ1-4, with 8 nucleotides matching TRBD1. With 3 bases clipped from V and 11 bases from J, the junction kept 9 bases outside the gene matches. This CDR3 is built from 14 residues. Germline V gives CDR1 SGDLS, CDR2 YYNGEE. This chain's CDR3 is CASSAEAGQGKLFF. The CDR3 region has the DNA TGTGCCAGCAGCGCCGAAGCCGGACAGGGTAAACTGTTTTTT.

The table lists this clone with a count of one. The chain recombines TRBV6-4 with TRBJ1-2, with 7 nucleotides matching TRBD1. Unmatched junction bases numbered 5, after V lost 3 bases and J lost 4 bases. CDR3 length: 14 residues. CDR1 and CDR2 (germline): MRHNA, SNTAGT. Here the CDR3 reads CASSEVRGSYGYTF. The CDR3, as DNA: TGTGCCAGCAGTGAAGTCAGGGGGAGCTATGGCTACACCTTC.

The J gene is TRBJ2-1, the V gene TRBV28; 8 positions match TRBD2. Germline loops: CDR1 MDHEN, CDR2 SYDVKM. Trimming at V came to 3 bases and at J to 4 bases, leaving 14 bases not matched to a gene. The CDR3 is made up of 18 amino acids. The CDR3 is CASSLRSSAGGPYNEQFF. DNA for the CDR3: TGTGCCAGCAGTTTGCGATCGAGTGCGGGAGGACCGTACAATGAGCAGTTCTTC.

This chain links TRBV6-1 with TRBJ2-5; D possibly corresponds to TRBD1 (5 bases). Germline V gene data show CDR1 as MNHNS and CDR2 as SASEGT. V dropped 4 bases and J dropped 0 bases, with 12 bases sitting between them. CDR3 length: 15 amino acids. This chain's CDR3 is CASSGGPGNQETQYF. The CDR3 DNA reads as TGTGCCAGCAGTGGAGGCCCAGGGAACCAAGAGACCCAGTACTTC.

The V gene is TRBV19, the J gene TRBJ2-6, with a weak D call TRBD1 (6 bases). CDR1 and CDR2 (germline): LNHDA, SQIVND (reference sequence). Trimming stripped 6 bases from V and 0 bases from J, with 9 bases between. This CDR3 spans 15 amino acids. The CDR3 nucleotides are TGTGCCAGTAGGGCACAGGGCTCTGGGGCCAACGTCCTGACTTTC. Encoded protein: CASRAQGSGANVLTF.

V usage is TRBV9 and J usage is TRBJ2-2; 13 nucleotides align to TRBD2. This CDR3 has 16 residues. With V trimmed by 4 bases and J by 6 bases, 6 bases remained unmatched. The germline V gene encodes CDR1 SGDLS and CDR2 YYNGEE. This CDR3 is CASSTLAGGVAGELFF. The CDR3 bases are TGTGCCAGCAGCACACTAGCGGGAGGGGTAGCCGGGGAGCTGTTTTTT.

The rearrangement links TRBV6-1 to TRBJ1-1; D is undetermined. Trimming took 7 bases from V and 1 from J, leaving 10 bases between them. The germline CDR1 and CDR2 sequences are MNHNS and SASEGT. The CDR3 is made up of 13 amino acids. In DNA form, the CDR3 reads TGTGCCAGCATACTTACCGGGAACACTGAAGCTTTCTTT. This codes for CASILTGNTEAFF.

This clone occurred once. The chain uses TRBV30 and TRBJ2-3; TRBD2 might be the D (6 bases). V gave up 3 bases and J gave up 10 bases, with 14 bases separating them. The CDR3 is 12 residues long. From germline, CDR1 is GTSNPN and CDR2 SVGIG (reference sequence). Here the CDR3 reads CAWSGGYSAQYF. The CDR3 nucleotides are TGTGCCTGGAGCGGGGGATATAGTGCGCAGTATTTT.

CDR3 DNA: TGTGCCAGCAGTTCTCCGGGGAGCTCTGGAAACACCATATATTTT. It encodes CASSSPGSSGNTIYF. V usage is TRBV28 and J usage is TRBJ1-3; D remains ambiguous. V lost 4 bases and J lost 0, with 10 bases in between. The germline V gene encodes CDR1 MDHEN and CDR2 SYDVKM. The CDR3 contains 15 residues.

The rearrangement uses TRBV6-5 and TRBJ2-1; 9 positions match TRBD1. V lost 4 bases, J lost 7 bases, and 5 bases stayed unmatched. This CDR3 is 14 amino acids long. The germline V gene has CDR1 MNHEY and CDR2 SVGAGI. CDR3 loop: CASSLGQGGNEQFF. The CDR3 DNA reads as TGTGCCAGCAGTTTGGGACAGGGTGGTAATGAGCAGTTCTTC.

V is TRBV15 and J is TRBJ1-5; 9 bases match TRBD1. The CDR3 spans 15 residues. The V segment lost 3 bases and the J segment 6 bases; nucleotides outside the gene matches: 6. Germline V lookup: CDR1 LNHNV, CDR2 YYDKDF (reference sequence). This CDR3 reads CATSSGTGGGQPQHF. In DNA, the CDR3 is TGTGCCACCAGCAGTGGTACAGGGGGCGGTCAGCCCCAGCATTTT.

V and J are TRBV5-8 and TRBJ2-3; 8 positions match TRBD1. The germline gives CDR1 SGHTS, CDR2 YDEGEE. The trim removed 4 bases at V and 3 bases at J, leaving 7 bases unmatched. The CDR3 has 15 amino acids. The CDR3 sequence is CASSLGQAKTDTQYF. CDR3 sequence (DNA): TGTGCCAGCAGCCTGGGACAGGCTAAAACAGATACGCAGTATTTT.

The CDR3 is CASSLESGGTEAFF. The DNA of the CDR3 is TGTGCCAGCAGCTTAGAGTCGGGGGGCACTGAAGCTTTCTTT. This chain links TRBV11-1 with TRBJ1-1; the D gene is possibly TRBD1 (5 bases). Trimming shortened V by 1 base and J by 4 bases, and 10 bases separated the two germline ends. Germline values: CDR1 SGHAT, CDR2 FQDESV (reference sequence). The CDR3 is 14 amino acids.

The rearrangement joins TRBV2 to TRBJ2-3; maybe TRBD2 (5 bases). The V gene's germline CDR1 is SNHLY and CDR2 FYNNEI. There are 16 residues in the CDR3. Trimming pared 6 bases from V and 5 bases from J, leaving 21 bases between. This chain's CDR3 is CASRNPGGAAGDTQYF. Written as DNA, the CDR3 is TGTGCCAGCAGAAACCCCGGAGGAGCAGCCGGAGATACGCAGTATTTT.

Notes on this clone: This sample also contains other DNA sequences that code for the same CDR3. The V call is TRBV9, the J call TRBJ2-1; D might be TRBD2 (6 bases). CDR3 length: 14 amino acids. Germline V lookup: CDR1 SGDLS, CDR2 YYNGEE. The V gene lost 2 bases and the J gene lost 4 bases, with 10 bases spanning the gap. The CDR3 protein is CASSVGSGYNEQFF. The CDR3 coding sequence is TGTGCCAGCAGCGTCGGTAGCGGTTACAATGAGCAGTTCTTC.

This clone was seen a single time. The V gene is TRBV5-1, the J gene TRBJ2-6; D is uncertain. The CDR3 runs 16 residues. Germline assignment: CDR1 SGHRS and CDR2 YFSETQ. The V and J ends lost 0 bases and 0 bases respectively, with 7 bases between them. CDR3 region: CASSLVSGSGANVLTF. The CDR3 DNA reads TGCGCCAGCAGCTTGGTCTCCGGCTCTGGGGCCAACGTCCTGACTTTC.

The count of this clone is one. The gene calls are TRBV2 and TRBJ1-2; 8 positions match TRBD1. V dropped 0 bases and J dropped 6; count of bases not matched to a gene: 6. This CDR3 comprises 15 residues. Germline CDR1 and CDR2: SNHLY and FYNNEI. The CDR3 loop reads CASSEATGGLDGYTF. The CDR3 nucleotides are TGTGCCAGCAGTGAAGCAACAGGGGGGCTCGATGGCTACACCTTC. Complete variable domain (other parts from reference TRBV2 and TRBJ1-2): EPEVTQTPSHQVTQMGQEVILRCVPISNHLYFYWYRQILGQKVEFLVSFYNNEISEKSEIFDDQFSVERPDGSNFTLKIRSTKLEDSAMYFCASSEATGGLDGYTFGSGTRLTVV.

The V call is TRBV5-1, the J call TRBJ1-1; the match to TRBD1 covers 10 bases. CDR3 length: 15 amino acids. Germline lookup yields CDR1 SGHRS and CDR2 YFSETQ. V was clipped by 3 bases and J by 4 bases; unmatched bases: 6. The CDR3 sequence is CASSSGTGVGTEAFF. The CDR3 coding sequence is TGCGCCAGCAGCTCCGGGACAGGGGTCGGCACTGAAGCTTTCTTT.

This chain joins TRBV2 and TRBJ2-3, with 8 nucleotides matching TRBD2. The germline V gene has CDR1 SNHLY and CDR2 FYNNEI. V trimming: 7 bases; J trimming: 6 bases; junction bases outside the gene matches: 9. The CDR3 is 14 residues long. The CDR3 sequence: CASTRDGRGDTQYF. CDR3 coding DNA: TGTGCCAGCACGCGCGACGGGAGGGGGGATACGCAGTATTTT. Supplemented by reference TRBV2 and TRBJ2-3, the full variable domain reads EPEVTQTPSHQVTQMGQEVILRCVPISNHLYFYWYRQILGQKVEFLVSFYNNEISEKSEIFDDQFSVERPDGSNFTLKIRSTKLEDSAMYFCASTRDGRGDTQYFGPGTRLTVL.

On this clone: The sample carries other DNA sequences with the same CDR3. This chain connects TRBV28 to TRBJ2-1; TRBD1 aligns across 9 bases. V lost 6 bases, J lost 4 bases, and 1 base stayed unmatched. CDR1 is MDHEN, CDR2 SYDVKM, per germline. This CDR3 is built from 13 residues. CDR3 sequence (DNA): TGTGCCAGCAGGGGGACAGGGTACAATGAGCAGTTCTTC. It codes for CASRGTGYNEQFF.

The rearrangement uses TRBV27 and TRBJ2-2; possibly TRBD1 for D (5 bases). The V end was cut by 7 bases, the J end by 3 bases, with 12 bases between. The CDR3 sequence is 14 residues long. The germline V gene has CDR1 MNHEY and CDR2 SMNVEV (reference sequence). CDR3 nucleotide sequence: TGTGCCAGCAAATTGGGGCCCGACACCGGGGAGCTGTTTTTT. It codes for CASKLGPDTGELFF.

V gene TRBV5-6 combines with J gene TRBJ2-7; 7 bases agree with TRBD1. The CDR3 is 15 amino acids. Germline lookup yields CDR1 SGHDT and CDR2 YYEEEE. V was pared by 4 bases and J by 4 bases, with 11 bases of the junction left unmatched. DNA of the CDR3: TGTGCCAGCAGCCCCGGCCCGGGACAGACTTACGAGCAGTACTTC. Encoded protein: CASSPGPGQTYEQYF.

The rearrangement links TRBV30 to TRBJ2-1; D may be TRBD1 (5 bases). The germline V gene has CDR1 GTSNPN and CDR2 SVGIG (reference sequence). V shed 1 base and J shed 0 bases, with 10 bases lying between them. The CDR3 length is 15 residues. The CDR3 region is CAWSGGAYSYNEQFF. The CDR3 bases are TGTGCCTGGAGTGGTGGGGCGTACTCCTACAATGAGCAGTTCTTC.